This T cell receptor (beta chain) originates from a study of blood T cell repertoires in COVID-19. Overall study: The United States, Italy and Spain supplied acute and convalescent COVID-19 samples. T cells, B-cell-depleted T cells, or PBMCs supplied cDNA or gDNA.

V was pared by 2 bases and J by 4 bases, with 12 bases between. Germline CDR1 is SGHRS and CDR2 is YFSETQ. The CDR3 is 14 residues long. Source study methods: Estimation of nucleated cell counts was performed using reference gene primer amplification. Clones were read by immunoSEQ multiplex PCR, and TCRdb kept only the in-frame ones, dropping some. That table supplies the V and J calls and clone size; D and trimming were determined from the DNA. The data hold around 100,000 clones, with approximately 92% observed a single time. Material: peripheral blood. The TCR was taken from a woman of 80 years or more with acute or convalescent COVID-19. J is TRBJ1-1 and V is TRBV5-1; possible D gene TRBD1, 6 bases. CDR3 nucleotide sequence: TGCGCCAGCAGCTTCGGGGTAGGGGGCACTGAAGCTTTCTTT. It codes for CASSFGVGGTEAFF.